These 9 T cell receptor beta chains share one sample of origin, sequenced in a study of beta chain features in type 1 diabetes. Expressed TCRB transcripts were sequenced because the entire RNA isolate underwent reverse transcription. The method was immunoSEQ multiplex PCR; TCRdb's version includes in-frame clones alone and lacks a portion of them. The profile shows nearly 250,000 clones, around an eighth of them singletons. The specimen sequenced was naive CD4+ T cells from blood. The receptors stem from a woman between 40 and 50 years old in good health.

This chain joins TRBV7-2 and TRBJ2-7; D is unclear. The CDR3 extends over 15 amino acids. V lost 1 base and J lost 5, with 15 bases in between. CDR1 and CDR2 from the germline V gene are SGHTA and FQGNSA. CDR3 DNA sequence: TGTGCCAGCAGCTTAGAAGGTACAGTTTACCACGAGCAGTACTTC. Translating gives CASSLEGTVYHEQYF.

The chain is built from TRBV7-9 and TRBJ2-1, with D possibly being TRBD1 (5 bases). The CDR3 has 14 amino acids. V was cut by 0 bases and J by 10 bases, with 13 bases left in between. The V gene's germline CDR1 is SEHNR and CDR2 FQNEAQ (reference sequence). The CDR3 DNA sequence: TGTGCCAGCAGCTTAGCGGGGCCTCTTAGGGAGCAGTTCTTC. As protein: CASSLAGPLREQFF. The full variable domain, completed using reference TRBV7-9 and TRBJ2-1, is DTGVSQNPRHKITKRGQNVTFRCDPISEHNRLYWYRQTLGQGPEFLTYFQNEAQLEKSRLLSDRFSAERPKGSFSTLEIQRTEQGDSAMYLCASSLAGPLREQFFGPGTRLTVL.

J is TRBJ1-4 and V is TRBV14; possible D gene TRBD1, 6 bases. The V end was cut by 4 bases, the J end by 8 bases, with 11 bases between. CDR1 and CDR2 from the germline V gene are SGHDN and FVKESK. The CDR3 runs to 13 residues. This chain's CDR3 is CASSRGTTEKLFF. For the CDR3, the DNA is TGTGCCAGCAGCCGGGGGACAACCGAAAAACTGTTTTTT.

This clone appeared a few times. The CDR3 spells CASSSPPGYEQYF. CDR3 nucleotide sequence: TGTGCCAGCAGCTCCCCCCCAGGGTACGAGCAGTACTTC. This sequence joins TRBV5-4 and TRBJ2-7; a possible D gene is TRBD1 (5 bases). CDR3 length: 13 amino acids. CDR1 is SGHNT and CDR2 is YYREEE in the germline V gene (reference sequence). Trimming removed 3 bases from V and 4 bases from J, with 11 bases in between. Full variable domain (missing parts from reference TRBV5-4 and TRBJ2-7): ETGVTQSPTHLIKTRGQQVTLRCSSQSGHNTVSWYQQALGQGPQFIFQYYREEENGRGNFPPRFSGLQFPNYSSELNVNALELDDSALYLCASSSPPGYEQYFGPGTRLTVT.

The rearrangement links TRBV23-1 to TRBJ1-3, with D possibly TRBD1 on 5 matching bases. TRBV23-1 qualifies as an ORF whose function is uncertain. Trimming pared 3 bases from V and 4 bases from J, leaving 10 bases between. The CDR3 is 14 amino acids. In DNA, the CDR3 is TGCGCCAGCAGTCACCGGGGGACGGGAAACACCATATATTTT. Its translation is CASSHRGTGNTIYF.

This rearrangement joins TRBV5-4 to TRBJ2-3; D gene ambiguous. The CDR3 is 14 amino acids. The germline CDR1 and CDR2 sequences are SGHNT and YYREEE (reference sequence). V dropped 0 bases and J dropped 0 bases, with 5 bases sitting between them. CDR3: CASSLVSSTDTQYF. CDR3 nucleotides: TGTGCCAGCAGCTTGGTATCCAGCACAGATACGCAGTATTTT.

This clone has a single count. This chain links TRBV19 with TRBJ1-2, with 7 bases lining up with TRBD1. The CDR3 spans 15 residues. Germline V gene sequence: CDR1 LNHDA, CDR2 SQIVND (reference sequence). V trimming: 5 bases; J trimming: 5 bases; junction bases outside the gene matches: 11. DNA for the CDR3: TGTGCCAGTAGTCCGGGACAGCGTCTACCATATGGCTACACCTTC. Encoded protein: CASSPGQRLPYGYTF.

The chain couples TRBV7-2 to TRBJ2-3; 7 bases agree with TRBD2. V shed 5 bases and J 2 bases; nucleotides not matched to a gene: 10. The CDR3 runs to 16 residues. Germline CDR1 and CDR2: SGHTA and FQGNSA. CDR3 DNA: TGTGCCAGCAGCCTGAGGGACTATATTTTCACAGATACGCAGTATTTT. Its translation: CASSLRDYIFTDTQYF.

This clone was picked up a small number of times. The CDR3 protein is CASSLVGVNQPQHF. CDR3 nucleotides: TGTGCCAGCAGTTTAGTGGGAGTGAATCAGCCCCAGCATTTT. The chain links TRBV27 to TRBJ1-5; D unresolved. The CDR3 is 14 residues long. The germline V gene encodes CDR1 MNHEY and CDR2 SMNVEV (reference sequence). The germline V and J ends were trimmed by 2 bases and 4 bases, with 9 bases remaining between them.